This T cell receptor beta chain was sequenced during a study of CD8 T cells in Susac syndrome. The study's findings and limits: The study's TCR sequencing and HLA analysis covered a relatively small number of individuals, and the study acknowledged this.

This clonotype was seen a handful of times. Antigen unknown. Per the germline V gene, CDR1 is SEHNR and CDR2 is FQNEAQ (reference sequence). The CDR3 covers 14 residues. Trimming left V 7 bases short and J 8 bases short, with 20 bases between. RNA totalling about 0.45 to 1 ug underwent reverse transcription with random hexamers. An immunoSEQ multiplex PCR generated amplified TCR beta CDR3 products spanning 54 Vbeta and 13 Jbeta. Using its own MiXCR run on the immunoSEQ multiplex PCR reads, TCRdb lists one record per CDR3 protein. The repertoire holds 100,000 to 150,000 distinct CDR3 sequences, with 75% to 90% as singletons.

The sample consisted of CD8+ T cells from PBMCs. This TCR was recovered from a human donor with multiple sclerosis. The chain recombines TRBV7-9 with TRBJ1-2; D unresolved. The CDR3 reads CASNSLGRVDGYTF. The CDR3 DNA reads TGTGCCAGCAACAGCTTAGGGAGGGTTGACGGCTACACCTTC.